These T cell receptor beta chains were read from a single sample in a study of OX40 agonist ivuxolimab in advanced cancers. Measured with immunoSEQ multiplex PCR; TCRdb has only the in-frame clones, and not every one. The sample consists of about 46,000 clones, about 90% of them appearing once. The starting material was CD4+ or CD8+ T cells sorted from blood, obtained in a trial of the OX40 agonist ivuxolimab. The receptors shown here come from an adult with an advanced solid tumor such as melanoma, head and neck, liver or kidney cancer. Each CDR3 is given with its conserved first and last residue. Each record gives: D gene, V gene, J gene, clone size, CDR3 protein, CDR3 DNA. The D gene is left open where the match is weak. Some rows have no size entry. The others give once, few or many, or a class for an expanded clone.

-	TRBV19	TRBJ1-5	-	CASRTGFGNQPQHF	TGTGCCAGTAGAACAGGGTTTGGCAATCAGCCCCAGCATTTT
TRBD2	TRBV5-1	TRBJ2-3	once	CASRTGGVTDTQYF	TGCGCCAGCCGAACGGGGGGAGTCACAGATACGCAGTATTTT
-	TRBV6-5	TRBJ2-7	-	CASRDAGEQYF	TGTGCCAGCAGGGACGCTGGGGAGCAGTACTTC
TRBD2	TRBV19	TRBJ2-7	-	CASSLAGGSHEQYF	TGTGCCAGTAGCCTGGCGGGGGGATCCCACGAGCAGTACTTC
-	TRBV6-6	TRBJ1-6	-	CASRGFSYNSPLHF	TGTGCCAGCAGGGGTTTCTCCTATAATTCACCCCTCCACTTT
TRBD1	TRBV28	TRBJ1-2	-	CASSRQGFYGYTF	TGTGCCAGCAGTCGACAGGGGTTCTATGGCTACACCTTC
-	TRBV6-1	TRBJ1-2	-	CASRPRGRSNGYTF	TGTGCCAGCAGACCAAGGGGTCGGAGCAATGGCTACACCTTC
TRBD1	TRBV28	TRBJ1-2	-	CASSLDRDFKGYTF	TGTGCCAGCAGTCTGGACAGGGATTTTAAGGGCTACACCTTC
TRBD2	TRBV11-2	TRBJ2-7	-	CASSPGLAGTFEQYF	TGTGCCAGCAGCCCGGGACTAGCGGGGACGTTCGAGCAGTACTTC
-	TRBV9	TRBJ2-7	-	CASSVVPDTYEQYF	TGTGCCAGCAGCGTAGTTCCGGACACCTACGAGCAGTACTTC
TRBD1	TRBV18	TRBJ2-7	once	CASSPPGQGAYEQYF	TGTGCCAGCTCACCACCGGGACAGGGGGCATACGAGCAGTACTTC
-	TRBV6-8	TRBJ1-6	-	CASSTAPAGYNSPLHF	TGTGCCAGCAGTACAGCCCCTGCTGGGTATAATTCACCCCTCCACTTT
-	TRBV7-9	TRBJ2-7	once	CASSSRQEFSYEQYF	TGTGCCAGCAGCTCTCGACAGGAGTTCTCCTACGAGCAGTACTTC
TRBD1	TRBV18	TRBJ1-2	-	CASSPGTGGHGYTF	TGTGCCAGCTCACCCGGGACAGGGGGGCATGGCTACACCTTC
-	TRBV6-5	TRBJ1-2	-	CASSYSHWAGYTF	TGTGCCAGCAGTTACTCTCACTGGGCTGGCTACACCTTC
-	TRBV19	TRBJ2-7	few	CASSISTSSYEQYF	TGTGCCAGTAGTATTTCGACTAGCTCCTACGAGCAGTACTTC
-	TRBV25-1	TRBJ2-7	few	CASSESNRGRYEQYF	TGTGCCAGCAGTGAATCAAATAGGGGGAGGTACGAGCAGTACTTC
TRBD2	TRBV4-1	TRBJ2-5	once	CASSPRLAGETQYF	TGCGCCAGCAGCCCGCGACTAGCGGGAGAGACCCAGTACTTC
-	TRBV5-5	TRBJ1-3	-	CASSLDGDSGNTIYF	TGTGCCAGCAGCTTAGACGGTGACTCTGGAAACACCATATATTTT
-	TRBV7-6	TRBJ1-6	-	CASSLSGNSYNSPLHF	TGTGCCAGCAGCTTATCCGGGAATTCCTATAATTCACCCCTCCACTTT
TRBD1	TRBV28	TRBJ2-3	-	CASSETGTGDPDTQYF	TGTGCCAGCAGTGAAACCGGGACAGGGGATCCAGATACGCAGTATTTT
TRBD2	TRBV29-1	TRBJ2-3	-	CSVGGTSGNTDTQYF	TGCAGCGTTGGGGGGACTAGCGGGAACACAGATACGCAGTATTTT
-	TRBV11-3	TRBJ2-7	once	CASSFLGGAQGEQYF	TGTGCCAGCAGCTTCCTAGGAGGGGCCCAAGGGGAGCAGTACTTC
TRBD1	TRBV4-2	TRBJ2-1	-	CASSRDRAWDEQFF	TGTGCCAGCAGCCGGGACAGGGCTTGGGATGAGCAGTTCTTC
-	TRBV4-3	TRBJ1-2	-	CASSQARGTTNYGYTF	TGCGCCAGCAGCCAAGCGCGAGGGACCACTAACTATGGCTACACCTTC
TRBD2	TRBV19	TRBJ2-3	-	CASSLGLADTQYF	TGTGCCAGTAGTTTGGGACTAGCTGATACGCAGTATTTT
-	TRBV27	TRBJ2-7	-	CASSLKSVGNSYEQYF	TGTGCCAGCAGTTTAAAGAGTGTAGGGAACTCCTACGAGCAGTACTTC
TRBD2	TRBV7-2	TRBJ2-5	once	CASSLGLAGETQYF	TGTGCCAGCAGCTTAGGGCTAGCGGGAGAGACCCAGTACTTC
-	TRBV7-4	TRBJ2-7	-	CASSISWQADEQYF	TGTGCCAGCAGCATCTCCTGGCAGGCCGACGAGCAGTACTTC
-	TRBV7-9	TRBJ1-2	-	CASSLMAGTNYGYTF	TGTGCCAGCAGCTTAATGGCGGGGACTAACTATGGCTACACCTTC
-	TRBV4-1	TRBJ1-2	-	CASTTVRGNYGYTF	TGCGCCAGCACTACTGTCAGGGGCAACTATGGCTACACCTTC
-	TRBV6-5	TRBJ1-2	-	CASRPLGIGMDGYTF	TGTGCCAGCAGGCCTCTGGGTATTGGAATGGATGGCTACACCTTC
-	TRBV15	TRBJ1-4	-	CATSRAPKGEKLFF	TGTGCCACCAGCAGAGCCCCGAAGGGTGAAAAACTGTTTTTT
TRBD2	TRBV28	TRBJ2-1	-	CASRSPGLANNEQFF	TGTGCCAGCAGATCCCCGGGACTAGCAAACAATGAGCAGTTCTTC
-	TRBV5-1	TRBJ2-5	-	CASSPGGLQETQYF	TGCGCCAGCAGCCCGGGGGGCCTCCAAGAGACCCAGTACTTC
-	TRBV2	TRBJ2-7	-	CASVPATQLTTSYEQYF	TGTGCCAGCGTCCCGGCCACGCAGCTAACAACATCCTACGAGCAGTACTTC
-	TRBV5-5	TRBJ2-7	-	CASSSPLRTVYEQYF	TGTGCCAGCAGCTCACCCCTAAGGACAGTCTACGAGCAGTACTTC
-	TRBV9	TRBJ2-3	-	CASSVAASPTDTQYF	TGTGCCAGCAGCGTAGCCGCCAGCCCCACAGATACGCAGTATTTT
-	TRBV27	TRBJ1-2	-	CASSPTQNDYGYTF	TGTGCCAGCAGCCCTACACAAAACGACTATGGCTACACCTTC
-	TRBV2	TRBJ2-1	-	CASSGEISYNEQFF	TGTGCCAGCAGTGGGGAGATTAGCTACAATGAGCAGTTCTTC
-	TRBV11-2	TRBJ2-3	-	CASSLESGDTQYF	TGTGCCAGCAGCTTAGAATCTGGAGATACGCAGTATTTT
-	TRBV21-1	TRBJ1-2	-	CASSSSAWQSDYGYTF	TGTGCCAGCAGCTCCTCCGCGTGGCAGAGCGACTATGGCTACACCTTC
-	TRBV6-6	TRBJ1-4	-	CASSTFEKLFF	TGTGCCAGCAGCACATTTGAAAAACTGTTTTTT
-	TRBV27	TRBJ1-1	-	CASSFLAALNTEAFF	TGTGCCAGCAGTTTCTTAGCCGCGTTGAACACTGAAGCTTTCTTT
-	TRBV30	TRBJ2-7	-	CAWNFHAGDEQYF	TGTGCCTGGAATTTCCACGCTGGGGACGAGCAGTACTTC
-	TRBV28	TRBJ2-7	-	CASKGPSEQYF	TGTGCCAGTAAGGGCCCGTCGGAGCAGTACTTC
-	TRBV7-2	TRBJ2-7	-	CASSLDGRYTPYEQYF	TGTGCCAGCAGCTTAGACGGGCGGTATACGCCCTACGAGCAGTACTTC
-	TRBV9	TRBJ2-7	-	CASSSTGSYPSYEQYF	TGTGCCAGCAGCTCGACAGGATCGTACCCTTCCTACGAGCAGTACTTC
-	TRBV2	TRBJ2-3	-	CASRSRESTDTQYF	TGTGCCAGCAGATCTAGGGAAAGCACAGATACGCAGTATTTT
-	TRBV28	TRBJ2-7	-	CASSLSAGHPYEQYF	TGTGCCAGCAGTTTATCCGCGGGGCACCCCTACGAGCAGTACTTC
TRBD2	TRBV4-1	TRBJ2-1	-	CASSQGSGGLAGSYNEQFF	TGCGCCAGCAGCCAAGGGAGTGGGGGACTAGCGGGTTCCTACAATGAGCAGTTCTTC
-	TRBV5-1	TRBJ2-7	-	CASSSGGTYEQYF	TGCGCCAGCAGCTCCGGCGGAACCTACGAGCAGTACTTC
-	TRBV27	TRBJ1-2	few	CASSLGSLYGYTF	TGTGCCAGCAGTTTAGGCAGCCTCTATGGCTACACCTTC
-	TRBV7-9	TRBJ2-2	-	CASSPTPVVQGGTGELFF	TGTGCCAGCAGCCCGACACCCGTGGTACAGGGAGGAACCGGGGAGCTGTTTTTT
TRBD2	TRBV2	TRBJ2-7	-	CASSRSGDEQYF	TGTGCCAGCAGTCGTAGCGGGGACGAGCAGTACTTC